This T cell receptor (beta chain) derives from a study of shared clonotypes between healthy human individuals. DNA at 150 to 250 ng, tens of thousands of T cell genomes, went into sorted-subset replicate PCRs. Some clones are missing from TCRdb's copy, which holds only in-frame ones; the method was immunoSEQ multiplex PCR. The data hold around 720,000 clones, with less than 80% observed a single time. Germline V CDR1 and CDR2: MNHNS, SASEGT. The CDR3 contains 15 residues. The V and J ends lost 2 bases and 1 base respectively, with 12 bases between them. Points from the study as a whole: Across subsets, estimated richness was generally greater for naive than for memory populations.

A word on this clone: Antigen specificity is unknown.

The receptor was isolated from a woman aged 30 to 39 in good health. V usage is TRBV6-1 and J usage is TRBJ2-7, with D possibly being TRBD1 or TRBD2 (5 bases each). Source material: memory CD4+ T cells sorted from blood. Subset specified: CD45RA-negative fraction. CDR3 in DNA: TGTGCCAGCAGTGAAAGGGGCAGACTATCCTACGAGCAGTACTTC. This sequence encodes CASSERGRLSYEQYF.